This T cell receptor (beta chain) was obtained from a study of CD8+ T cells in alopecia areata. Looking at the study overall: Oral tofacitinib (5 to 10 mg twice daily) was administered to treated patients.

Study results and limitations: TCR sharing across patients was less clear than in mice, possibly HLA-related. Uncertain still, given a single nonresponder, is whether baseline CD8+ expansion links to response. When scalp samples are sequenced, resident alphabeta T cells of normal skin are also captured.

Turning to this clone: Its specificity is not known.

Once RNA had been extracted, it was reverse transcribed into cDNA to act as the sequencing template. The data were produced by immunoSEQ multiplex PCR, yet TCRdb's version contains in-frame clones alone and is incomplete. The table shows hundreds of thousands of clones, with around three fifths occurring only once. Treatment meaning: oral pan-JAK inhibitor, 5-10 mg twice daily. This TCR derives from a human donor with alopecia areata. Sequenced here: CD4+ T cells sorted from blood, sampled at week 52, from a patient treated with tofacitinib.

The CDR3 loop reads CASRPGTGNQPQHF. In DNA, the CDR3 is TGTGCCAGCAGGCCCGGGACAGGCAATCAGCCCCAGCATTTT. This sequence joins TRBV6-1 and TRBJ1-5; 7 nucleotides line up with TRBD1. The CDR3 length is 14 residues. CDR1 is MNHNS and CDR2 is SASEGT in the germline V gene. V was pared by 6 bases and J by 2 bases, with 4 bases of the junction left unmatched.